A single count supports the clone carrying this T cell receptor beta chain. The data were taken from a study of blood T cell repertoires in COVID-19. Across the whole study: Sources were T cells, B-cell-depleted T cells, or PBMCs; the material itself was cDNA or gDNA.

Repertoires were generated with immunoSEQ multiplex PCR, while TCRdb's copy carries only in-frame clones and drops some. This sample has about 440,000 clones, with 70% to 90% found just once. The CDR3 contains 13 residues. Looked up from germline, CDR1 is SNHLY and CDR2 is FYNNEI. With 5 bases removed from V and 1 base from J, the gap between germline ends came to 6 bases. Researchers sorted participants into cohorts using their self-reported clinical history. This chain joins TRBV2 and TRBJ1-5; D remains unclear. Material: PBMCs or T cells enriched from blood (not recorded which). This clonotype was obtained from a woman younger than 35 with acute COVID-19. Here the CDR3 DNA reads TGTGCCAGCAGTCTGAGCAGCAATCAGCCCCAGCATTTT. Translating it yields CASSLSSNQPQHF.